This T cell receptor (beta chain) was captured by sequencing in a study of T cell repertoires in cytomegalovirus infection. This clonotype appeared many times. No antigen is known for it. CDR3 length: 15 amino acids. In germline, CDR1 is SEHNR, CDR2 FQNEAQ (reference sequence). The V and J ends lost 1 base and 3 bases, in that order; junction bases with no gene match: 1. TCRdb itself ran the reads through MiXCR, one entry per CDR3 protein. The repertoire consists of more than 110,000 distinct CDR3 sequences, with 32% occurring once and the leading ten covering roughly half. The chain couples TRBV7-9 to TRBJ1-4; TRBD1 aligns across 8 bases. The clonotype originates from a human donor in good health (CMV status not recorded). Some clones in this sample may be carry-over from other donors' samples. The sample consisted of CD8+ T cells from cultured PBMCs, taken from culture after CMV antigen stimulation. Written as DNA, the CDR3 is TGTGCCAGCAGCTTAGGGACAGGGTCTAATGAAAAACTGTTTTTT. Translating gives CASSLGTGSNEKLFF.